Following are 5 T cell receptor beta chains from one sample sequenced in a study of cytomegalovirus exposure and HLA in healthy donors. The PCR was carried out with 60 Vbeta primers and 13 Jbeta primers. Some clones are missing from TCRdb's copy, which holds only in-frame ones; the method was immunoSEQ multiplex PCR. The sample lists some 190,000 clones; 80% were seen once. Sample: PBMCs. The source is a woman aged 30 to 39 in good health and CMV-seronegative.

The gene calls are TRBV4-1 and TRBJ2-3; 8 nucleotides agree with TRBD2. V lost 3 bases and J lost 0; bases outside the gene matches: 5. The germline V gene has CDR1 MGHRA and CDR2 YSYEKL. The CDR3 sequence is 16 residues long. The CDR3 nucleotides are TGCGCCAGCAGCCAGGAGCGGGGGCGGAGCACAGATACGCAGTATTTT. This codes for CASSQERGRSTDTQYF.

V usage is TRBV7-2 and J usage is TRBJ2-1, with no clear D. This CDR3 contains 13 residues. The ends were cut back, 4 bases at V and 8 bases at J, with 12 bases in the middle. Germline V gene data show CDR1 as SGHTA and CDR2 as FQGNSA. CDR3 DNA sequence: TGTGCCAGCAGCTCAAGGTTTAGCCATGAGCAGTTCTTC. Residues: CASSSRFSHEQFF.

The V and J genes are TRBV5-4 and TRBJ2-5; 11 bases are a match to TRBD1. The V and J ends lost 3 bases and 2 bases, in that order; junction bases with no gene match: 6. CDR3 size: 16 residues. CDR1 SGHNT and CDR2 YYREEE come from the germline V gene (reference sequence). CDR3 sequence reads: CASSSDRGLFQETQYF. The CDR3 DNA follows: TGTGCCAGCAGCTCGGACAGGGGGCTCTTTCAAGAGACCCAGTACTTC.

V gene TRBV7-8 combines with J gene TRBJ2-7; possible D gene TRBD2, 6 bases. Germline V gene data show CDR1 as SGHVS and CDR2 as FQNEAQ. CDR3 length: 12 amino acids. V was pared by 3 bases and J by 9 bases, with 12 bases between. Written as DNA, the CDR3 is TGTGCCAGCAGCTTCATCCGGGGAGGGCAGTACTTC. Translating it yields CASSFIRGGQYF.

The chain uses TRBV30 and TRBJ1-1, with 8 bases aligning to TRBD1. V was pared by 2 bases and J by 8 bases, with 4 bases of the junction left unmatched. Germline CDR1 is GTSNPN and CDR2 is SVGIG (reference sequence). The length of the CDR3 is 12 residues. CDR3 sequence reads: CAWSRQGSEAFF. CDR3 sequence (DNA): TGTGCCTGGAGTAGACAGGGGTCAGAAGCTTTCTTT. Based on the CDR3 plus reference TRBV30 and TRBJ1-1, the full variable domain is SQTIHQWPATLVQPVGSPLSLECTVEGTSNPNLYWYRQAAGRGLQLLFYSVGIGQISSEVPQNLSASRPQDRQFILSSKKLLLSDSGFYLCAWSRQGSEAFFGQGTRLTVV.